The sequence of this TCR beta chain was determined in a study of preoperative IRX-2 immunotherapy in early breast cancer (dated by TCRdb to between 2017 and 2020). CDR1 and CDR2 are drawn from the germline V gene: SGHVS, FNYEAQ. The CDR3 measures 14 amino acids from cysteine to phenylalanine. Of the read, only the CDR3 DNA is kept; its 42 bases are in frame from base 1. Trimming costs V 5 bases and J 9 bases, and their ends lie 17 bases apart. With regard to this clone: No antigen is known for it. Base qualities were left out, and no much larger clone turns up one base away.

The intended sense of this specimen's treatment or condition label: preoperative locoregional IRX-2 cytokine immunotherapy. The samples were obtained from a phase Ib study that tested preoperative, locoregional IRX-2 cytokine immunotherapy meant to prime immune responses. Before surgery, IRX-2 was given to the donors, who were patients with early-stage breast cancer. Preparation of the library involved the immunoSEQ multiplex PCR assay. TCRdb carries this immuneACCESS record with in-frame sequences only. Its versions omit some clonotypes, under half of them owing to an unresolved V gene in the studies checked, with the rest unexplained. The sample table contains 20,000 to 30,000 clones; only one count was recorded for roughly 75% of them. Around 7% of the sample goes to the ten largest clones.

Sample: lymph node tissue, taken after IRX-2 immunotherapy. The chain links TRBV7-6 with TRBJ2-1; the D gene remains uncertain. The receptor was isolated from a human donor with breast cancer. For the CDR3, the sequence is CASSADHGLIEQFF. The nucleotide sequence reads TGTGCCAGCAGCGCGGACCACGGGTTGATTGAGCAGTTCTTC.